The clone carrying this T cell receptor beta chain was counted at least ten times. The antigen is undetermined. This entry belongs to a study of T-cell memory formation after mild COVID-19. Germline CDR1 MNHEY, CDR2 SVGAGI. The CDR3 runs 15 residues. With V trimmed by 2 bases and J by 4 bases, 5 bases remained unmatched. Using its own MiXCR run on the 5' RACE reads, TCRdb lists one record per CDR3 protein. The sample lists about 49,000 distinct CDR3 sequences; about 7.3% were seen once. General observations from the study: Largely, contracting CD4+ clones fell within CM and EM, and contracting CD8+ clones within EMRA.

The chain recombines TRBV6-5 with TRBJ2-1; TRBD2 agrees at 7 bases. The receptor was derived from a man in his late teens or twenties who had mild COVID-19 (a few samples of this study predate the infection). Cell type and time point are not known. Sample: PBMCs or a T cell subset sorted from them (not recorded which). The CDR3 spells CASSYGRGSYNEQFF. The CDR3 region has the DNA TGTGCCAGCAGTTACGGGCGGGGGTCTTACAATGAGCAGTTCTTC.